One sample yielded the 29 T cell receptor beta chains listed below, sequenced in a study of blood T cell repertoires in COVID-19. Clones were sequenced by immunoSEQ multiplex PCR, and TCRdb holds only the in-frame ones, with some missing. The sample lists 150,000 to 200,000 clones, 70% to 90% occurring once. Sequencing was done on a sample of peripheral blood. Every receptor here comes from a man aged 60 to 75 with active or convalescent COVID-19.

This chain uses TRBV6-5 with TRBJ2-1, with TRBD2 as a possible D gene (5 bases). From germline, CDR1 is MNHEY and CDR2 SVGAGI. Deletions cut 8 bases from V and 4 bases from J, with 18 bases between. The CDR3 loop spans 15 amino acids. CDR3: CASGRTDRLYNEQFF. The CDR3 DNA follows: TGTGCCAGCGGGCGGACGGACCGACTATACAATGAGCAGTTCTTC.

This clone was counted only a few times. The chain combines TRBV5-1 with TRBJ2-1; 9 bases fit TRBD2. With 4 bases clipped from V and 0 bases from J, the junction kept 2 bases outside the gene matches. Germline CDR1 reads SGHRS; CDR2 reads YFSETQ. This CDR3 is built from 15 residues. The CDR3 region is CASSPGLASYNEQFF. In DNA, the CDR3 is TGCGCCAGCAGCCCGGGACTAGCCTCCTACAATGAGCAGTTCTTC. Drawing the rest from reference TRBV5-1 and TRBJ2-1, the complete variable domain is KAGVTQTPRYLIKTRGQQVTLSCSPISGHRSVSWYQQTPGQGLQFLFEYFSETQRNKGNFPGRFSGRQFSNSRSEMNVSTLELGDSALYLCASSPGLASYNEQFFGPGTRLTVL.

This clone occurred a few times. CDR3 sequence (DNA): TGTGCCAGCAGCCCACAGTTGCGGGGGGATGAAGCTTTCTTT. It specifies CASSPQLRGDEAFF. The chain combines TRBV9 with TRBJ1-1, with D possibly being TRBD1 (5 bases). The CDR3 is 14 amino acids. Trimming pared 4 bases from V and 7 bases from J, leaving 17 bases between. CDR1 and CDR2 from the germline V gene are SGDLS and YYNGEE.

This clone appeared once. The V and J genes are TRBV6-2 or TRBV6-3 and TRBJ2-5; TRBD2 matches at 11 bases. This CDR3 has 16 amino acids. Trimming at V came to 7 bases and at J to 1 base, leaving 8 bases not matched to a gene. Per the germline V gene, CDR1 is MNHEY and CDR2 is SVGEGT. This chain's CDR3 is CASTPTSGALQETQYF. Here the CDR3 DNA reads TGTGCCAGCACCCCGACTAGCGGGGCCCTCCAAGAGACCCAGTACTTC.

This clone was observed once. This chain connects TRBV5-4 to TRBJ2-2; perhaps TRBD2 as D (6 bases). The CDR3 spans 15 residues. V lost 7 bases and J lost 7, with 20 bases in between. From germline, CDR1 is SGHNT and CDR2 YYREEE (reference sequence). DNA for the CDR3: TGTGCCAGCGGCACCCGGGACTCCGGCGGCGGGGAGCTGTTTTTT. Its translation: CASGTRDSGGGELFF.

The rearrangement joins TRBV4-2 to TRBJ2-6, with 9 bases identical to TRBD1. From germline, CDR1 is LGHNA and CDR2 YNFKEQ. CDR3 length equals 18 residues. V trimming: 4 bases; J trimming: 0 bases; junction bases outside the gene matches: 7. The CDR3 protein is CASSLRDRDFSGANVLTF. In DNA form, the CDR3 reads TGTGCCAGCAGCCTCCGGGACAGGGACTTCTCTGGGGCCAACGTCCTGACTTTC.

This clone was counted a single time. The chain couples TRBV6-5 to TRBJ2-3; TRBD2 matches 13 bases. The CDR3 runs to 15 residues. Germline CDR1 reads MNHEY; CDR2 reads SVGAGI. After removal of 6 bases from V and 8 bases from J, the junction contained 8 bases not matched to a gene. The CDR3 sequence is CASSATSGGVVTQYF. In DNA, the CDR3 is TGTGCCAGCAGCGCTACTAGCGGGGGGGTCGTTACGCAGTATTTT.

The rearrangement joins TRBV5-6 to TRBJ2-5; TRBD2 matches at 8 bases. V was clipped by 0 bases and J by 3 bases; unmatched bases: 1. The CDR3 extends over 14 amino acids. CDR1 and CDR2 (germline): SGHDT, YYEEEE. CDR3 coding DNA: TGTGCCAGCAGCTTGGAGGGACTAGAAGAGACCCAGTACTTC. Its translation is CASSLEGLEETQYF.

The chain has TRBV19 and TRBJ1-3; D is unresolved. The V end was cut by 5 bases, the J end by 0 bases, with 8 bases between. This CDR3 has 14 residues. The germline V gene has CDR1 LNHDA and CDR2 SQIVND (reference sequence). In nucleotides, the CDR3 is TGTGCCAGTAGTGAGGGAAGCTCTGGAAACACCATATATTTT. Its translation: CASSEGSSGNTIYF.

J is TRBJ2-2 and V is TRBV24-1, with a weak D call TRBD2 (5 bases). Looked up from germline, CDR1 is KGHDR and CDR2 is SFDVKD. V was trimmed by 4 bases and J by 0 bases, leaving 11 bases between them. The CDR3 has 16 amino acids. CDR3 protein: CATSEAAVTNTGELFF. Here the CDR3 DNA reads TGTGCCACCAGTGAAGCGGCAGTAACGAACACCGGGGAGCTGTTTTTT.

The chain recombines TRBV5-1 with TRBJ2-2; D perhaps matches TRBD2 (5 bases). Trimming took 4 bases from V and 4 from J, leaving 8 bases between them. Germline CDR1 SGHRS, CDR2 YFSETQ. The CDR3 is 13 amino acids. CDR3 sequence: CASSLTSTGELFF. CDR3 bases: TGCGCCAGCAGCCTCACTAGCACCGGGGAGCTGTTTTTT.

The chain has TRBV9 and TRBJ2-3; 8 bases are a match to TRBD2. Germline V lookup: CDR1 SGDLS, CDR2 YYNGEE. The CDR3 is 16 amino acids. The J segment lost 0 bases and the V segment lost 6 bases, leaving 9 bases of the junction unmatched. The CDR3 bases are TGTGCCAGCAATAATGGCGGGGGGTTTAGCACAGATACGCAGTATTTT. Its protein product is CASNNGGGFSTDTQYF.

The chain has TRBV7-6 and TRBJ1-3; TRBD1 matches 9 bases. The CDR3 consists of 17 residues. CDR1 SGHVS and CDR2 FNYEAQ come from the germline V gene. Trimming took 0 bases from V and 2 from J; bases not matched to a gene: 5. Here the CDR3 DNA reads TGTGCCAGCAGCTTAGCGGGACAGGGCGGCCCTGGAAACACCATATATTTT. Translating it yields CASSLAGQGGPGNTIYF. The whole variable domain, remainder taken from reference TRBV7-6 and TRBJ1-3, is GAGVSQSPRYKVTKRGQDVALRCDPISGHVSLYWYRQALGQGPEFLTYFNYEAQQDKSGLPNDRFSAERPEGSISTLTIQRTEQRDSAMYRCASSLAGQGGPGNTIYFGEGSWLTVV.

V usage is TRBV15 and J usage is TRBJ1-2, with D unclear. The V gene's germline CDR1 is LNHNV and CDR2 YYDKDF (reference sequence). The CDR3 loop spans 15 amino acids. V was clipped by 0 bases and J by 0 bases, with 8 bases between them. The CDR3 DNA sequence: TGTGCCACCAGCAGAGATATTATAGCTAACTATGGCTACACCTTC. Amino acid sequence: CATSRDIIANYGYTF.

The J gene is TRBJ2-7, the V gene TRBV5-1; the match to TRBD1 covers 9 bases. Per the germline V gene, CDR1 is SGHRS and CDR2 is YFSETQ. After removal of 0 bases from V and 0 bases from J, the junction contained 1 base not matched to a gene. This CDR3 spans 15 amino acids. CDR3 bases: TGCGCCAGCAGCTTGGGACAGGGGGACTCCTACGAGCAGTACTTC. Its translation: CASSLGQGDSYEQYF.

The chain has TRBV5-1 and TRBJ2-6; possible D gene TRBD2, 5 bases. V lost 0 bases, J lost 0 bases, and 13 bases lay in between. Germline values: CDR1 SGHRS, CDR2 YFSETQ. The CDR3 has 18 amino acids. The chain's CDR3 is CASSLVPGRFSGANVLTF. The CDR3 coding sequence is TGCGCCAGCAGCTTGGTTCCGGGGAGATTCTCTGGGGCCAACGTCCTGACTTTC.

Only a few counts were recorded for this clone. The gene calls are TRBV5-1 and TRBJ2-1; D remains unclear. V was shortened by 1 base and J by 4 bases, with 15 bases between the two germline ends. Per the germline V gene, CDR1 is SGHRS and CDR2 is YFSETQ. The CDR3 runs 16 residues. The CDR3 region is CASSLLGSSPYNEQFF. CDR3 DNA: TGCGCCAGCAGCTTGTTGGGCTCCAGTCCGTACAATGAGCAGTTCTTC.

V and J are TRBV6-5 and TRBJ1-6, with 9 bases identical to TRBD1. CDR3 size: 15 residues. Unmatched junction bases numbered 6, after V lost 5 bases and J lost 7 bases. Germline V gene data show CDR1 as MNHEY and CDR2 as SVGAGI. CDR3 sequence reads: CASSPGQGVNSPLHF. Here the CDR3 DNA reads TGTGCCAGCAGTCCGGGACAGGGTGTAAATTCACCCCTCCACTTT.

The V call is TRBV2, the J call TRBJ2-5; 11 bases agree with TRBD1. Germline V gene lookup returns CDR1 SNHLY and CDR2 FYNNEI. V lost 3 bases, J lost 6 bases, and 6 bases stayed unmatched. The CDR3 totals 15 residues. This CDR3 reads CASSDWTGGGKTQYF. In nucleotides, the CDR3 is TGTGCCAGCAGTGATTGGACAGGGGGCGGGAAGACCCAGTACTTC.

V usage is TRBV11-1 and J usage is TRBJ2-1; TRBD1 matches at 8 bases. The germline CDR1 and CDR2 sequences are SGHAT and FQDESV (reference sequence). The CDR3 runs to 16 residues. The trim removed 6 bases at V and 0 bases at J, leaving 7 bases unmatched. CDR3 nucleotide sequence: TGTGCCAGCAGTTCCCGGGACAGGAGCTCCTACAATGAGCAGTTCTTC. Amino acid sequence: CASSSRDRSSYNEQFF. Looking up the rest from reference TRBV11-1 and TRBJ2-1 gives the full variable domain: EAEVAQSPRYKITEKSQAVAFWCDPISGHATLYWYRQILGQGPELLVQFQDESVVDDSQLPKDRFSAERLKGVDSTLKIQPAELGDSAMYLCASSSRDRSSYNEQFFGPGTRLTVL.

The chain has TRBV5-1 and TRBJ1-1, with no clear D. Trimming removed 6 bases at V and 6 bases at J, with 21 bases between. The CDR3 has 15 amino acids. Germline V gene sequence: CDR1 SGHRS, CDR2 YFSETQ. CDR3 amino acids: CASKTGSSVVAEAFF. CDR3 bases: TGCGCCAGCAAGACGGGAAGCTCTGTAGTTGCTGAAGCTTTCTTT.

The CDR3 coding sequence is TGCGCCAGCAGTGAGATGGCTAGCGGACAAGAGACCCAGTACTTC. Its protein product is CASSEMASGQETQYF. The rearrangement links TRBV10-1 to TRBJ2-5, with 7 bases aligning to TRBD2. J gave up 2 bases and V 2 bases, and 5 bases lay outside the gene matches. CDR3 size: 15 residues. In germline, CDR1 is WNHNN, CDR2 SYGVQD (reference sequence).

The genes are TRBV30 and TRBJ2-3; 9 bases fit TRBD2. The CDR3 has 14 residues. Trimming cost V 2 bases and J 6 bases; bases outside gene matches: 6. Germline assignment: CDR1 GTSNPN and CDR2 SVGIG (reference sequence). The CDR3 nucleotides read TGTGCCTGGAGTTTGCGGGGGGGCGTGGATACGCAGTATTTT. Its protein is CAWSLRGGVDTQYF.

This chain links TRBV7-3 with TRBJ2-2; a possible D gene is TRBD1 (9 bases). Trimming removed 4 bases at V and 0 bases at J, with 30 bases between. This CDR3 is built from 22 residues. Germline V gene data show CDR1 as SGHTA and CDR2 as FQGTGA. The CDR3 DNA follows: TGTGCCAGCAGCTCCCCGGGGGGGGGACAGGGCAGATATATCCCGAACACCGGGGAGCTGTTTTTT. It specifies CASSSPGGGQGRYIPNTGELFF. Full variable domain (outside the CDR3, taken from reference TRBV7-3 and TRBJ2-2): GAGVSQTPSNKVTEKGKYVELRCDPISGHTALYWYRQSLGQGPEFLIYFQGTGAADDSGLPNDRFFAVRPEGSVSTLKIQRTERGDSAVYLCASSSPGGGQGRYIPNTGELFFGEGSRLTVL.

This clone appeared once. The V call is TRBV27, the J call TRBJ1-3; the D gene is possibly TRBD1 (5 bases). The ends were cut back, 2 bases at V and 0 bases at J, with 11 bases in the middle. The germline V gene has CDR1 MNHEY and CDR2 SMNVEV (reference sequence). This CDR3 comprises 16 residues. CDR3 amino acids: CASSLRGLHSGNTIYF. CDR3 sequence (DNA): TGTGCCAGCAGTTTAAGGGGACTTCACTCTGGAAACACCATATATTTT.

V is TRBV13 and J is TRBJ2-7, with 7 bases identical to TRBD1. CDR1 is PRHDT, CDR2 FYEKMQ, per germline (reference sequence). The CDR3 contains 13 residues. Trimming took 8 bases from V and 5 from J; bases not matched to a gene: 9. The CDR3 bases are TGTGCCAGCTCGCTGAGGGGGCCGGACGAGCAGTACTTC. Encoded protein: CASSLRGPDEQYF.

The gene calls are TRBV10-3 and TRBJ2-2, with D hard to call. This CDR3 spans 15 amino acids. V was shortened by 0 bases and J by 2 bases, with 7 bases between the two germline ends. From germline, CDR1 is ENHRY and CDR2 SYGVKD. The CDR3 region has the DNA TGTGCCATCAGTGAGTCAGTGAGCAACACCGGGGAGCTGTTTTTT. As protein: CAISESVSNTGELFF.

The rearrangement uses TRBV30 and TRBJ2-5; 12 positions agree with TRBD1. The V gene's germline CDR1 is GTSNPN and CDR2 SVGIG (reference sequence). Trimming cost V 3 bases and J 5 bases; bases outside gene matches: 10. This CDR3 spans 16 amino acids. The CDR3 DNA sequence: TGTGCCTGGAGGACCCCGGGACAGGGGGCCGGGGAGACCCAGTACTTC. Its protein product is CAWRTPGQGAGETQYF.

This clone was seen just once. The V call is TRBV14, the J call TRBJ1-2; D remains ambiguous. Trimming removed 1 base at V and 7 bases at J, with 10 bases between. The CDR3 spans 13 residues. Germline V gene sequence: CDR1 SGHDN, CDR2 FVKESK. CDR3 coding DNA: TGTGCCAGCAGCCAAGTCTTCACGGGTGGCTACACCTTC. Translated, it gives CASSQVFTGGYTF.